This T cell receptor (beta chain) was identified during a study of blood T cell repertoires in COVID-19. This table comes from immunoSEQ multiplex PCR, and its TCRdb copy is limited to in-frame clones, with some not included. The sample carries 200,000 to 300,000 clones, 80% to 90% recorded once. CDR1 MNHEY and CDR2 SMNVEV come from the germline V gene (reference sequence). This CDR3 contains 14 residues. Trimming shortened V by 5 bases and J by 0 bases, and 11 bases separated the two germline ends. The chain joins TRBV27 to TRBJ2-7; D unclear. The sequenced material came from peripheral blood. This TCR was recovered from a young man with active or convalescent COVID-19. The CDR3 loop reads CASSQFTSSYEQYF. CDR3 DNA sequence: TGTGCCAGCAGTCAATTCACAAGCTCCTACGAGCAGTACTTC.